Listed here are 3 T cell receptor beta chains from one sample, sequenced in a study of blood T cell repertoires in COVID-19. This table comes from immunoSEQ multiplex PCR, and its TCRdb copy is limited to in-frame clones, with some not included. The sample carries about 150,000 clones, approximately 84% recorded once. The source material was peripheral blood. The receptors were gathered from a human donor in a cohort sampled during active COVID-19.

The V gene is TRBV19, the J gene TRBJ1-5; 7 positions agree with TRBD1. The V segment lost 6 bases and the J segment 0 bases; nucleotides outside the gene matches: 8. CDR1 LNHDA and CDR2 SQIVND come from the germline V gene (reference sequence). There are 16 residues in the CDR3. The CDR3 DNA reads as TGTGCCAGTAGCCTAGGGACAGCCCATAGCAATCAGCCCCAGCATTTT. Residues: CASSLGTAHSNQPQHF.

The chain recombines TRBV13 with TRBJ2-1; D is unresolved. Trimming shortened V by 1 base and J by 1 base, and 5 bases separated the two germline ends. CDR1 and CDR2 from the germline V gene are PRHDT and FYEKMQ (reference sequence). The CDR3 runs to 14 residues. Here the CDR3 reads CASSLVGSYNEQFF. CDR3 coding DNA: TGTGCCAGCAGCTTAGTCGGTTCCTACAATGAGCAGTTCTTC.

The gene calls are TRBV6-6 and TRBJ2-6; 8 bases match TRBD2. V shed 8 bases and J 0 bases; nucleotides not matched to a gene: 9. CDR3 length: 17 amino acids. CDR1 is MNHNY and CDR2 is SVGAGI in the germline V gene (reference sequence). The CDR3 loop reads CASGLSGASSGANVLTF. The CDR3 coding sequence is TGTGCCAGCGGTCTTAGCGGGGCCAGCTCTGGGGCCAACGTCCTGACTTTC.